This TCR beta chain is drawn from a study of cytomegalovirus exposure and HLA in healthy donors. Findings and limits, study-wide: The study designated roughly 150 TCR beta chains cytomegalovirus-associated. For presence/absence analyses, sequencing depth was assumed to be roughly uniform across donors. The authors excluded some V segments, including TRBV6-2 and TRBV6-3, as indistinguishable. An analysis done earlier found most TCR beta V segments productive about 90% or about 30% of the time.

As to this clone: Its antigen is undetermined.

The CDR3 runs to 14 residues. The V gene's germline CDR1 is SGHRS and CDR2 YFSETQ. The V gene end was trimmed by 2 bases and the J gene end by 4 bases; junction bases not matched to a gene: 6. The study ran its PCR with 60 Vbeta and 13 Jbeta primers. Repertoires were generated with immunoSEQ multiplex PCR, while TCRdb's copy carries only in-frame clones and drops some. The profile shows 150,000 or so clones, 82% of them singletons. The V call is TRBV5-1, the J call TRBJ2-7, with 7 bases lining up with TRBD2. The receptor comes from a man aged 18 to 35 in good health and CMV-seropositive. The specimen was PBMCs. The CDR3 loop reads CASSLASGEYEQYF. The CDR3 DNA sequence: TGCGCCAGCAGCTTAGCTAGCGGAGAGTACGAGCAGTACTTC.